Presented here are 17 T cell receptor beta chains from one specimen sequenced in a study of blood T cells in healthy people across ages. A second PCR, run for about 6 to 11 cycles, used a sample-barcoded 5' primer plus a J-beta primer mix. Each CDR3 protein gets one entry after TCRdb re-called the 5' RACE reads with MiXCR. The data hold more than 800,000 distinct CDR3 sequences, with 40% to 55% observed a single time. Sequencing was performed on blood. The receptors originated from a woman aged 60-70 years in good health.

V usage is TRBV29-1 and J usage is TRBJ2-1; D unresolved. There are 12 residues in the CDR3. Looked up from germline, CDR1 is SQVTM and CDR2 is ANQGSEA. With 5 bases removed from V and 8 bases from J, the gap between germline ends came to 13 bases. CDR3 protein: CSVRVLKDEQFF. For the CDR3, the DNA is TGCAGCGTTAGGGTTCTGAAGGATGAGCAGTTCTTC.

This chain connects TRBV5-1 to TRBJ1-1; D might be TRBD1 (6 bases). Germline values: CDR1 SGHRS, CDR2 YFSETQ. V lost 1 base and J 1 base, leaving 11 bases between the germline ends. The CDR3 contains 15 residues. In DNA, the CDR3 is TGCGCCAGCAGCTTGCAGGGGAATTCGAACACTGAAGCTTTCTTT. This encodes CASSLQGNSNTEAFF.

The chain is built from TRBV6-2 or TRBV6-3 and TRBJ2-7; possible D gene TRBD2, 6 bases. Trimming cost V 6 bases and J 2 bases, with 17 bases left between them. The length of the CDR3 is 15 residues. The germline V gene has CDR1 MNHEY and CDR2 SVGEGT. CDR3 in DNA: TGTGCCAGCAGGGACACGGCGGGGCCCCCCTACGAGCAGTACTTC. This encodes CASRDTAGPPYEQYF.

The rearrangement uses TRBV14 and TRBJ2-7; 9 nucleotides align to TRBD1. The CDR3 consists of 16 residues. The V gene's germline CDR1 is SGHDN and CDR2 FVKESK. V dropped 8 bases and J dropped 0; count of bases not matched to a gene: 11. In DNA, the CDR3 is TGTGCCAGCGGCCCGATTGCGGGACAGGGCTCCTACGAGCAGTACTTC. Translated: CASGPIAGQGSYEQYF.

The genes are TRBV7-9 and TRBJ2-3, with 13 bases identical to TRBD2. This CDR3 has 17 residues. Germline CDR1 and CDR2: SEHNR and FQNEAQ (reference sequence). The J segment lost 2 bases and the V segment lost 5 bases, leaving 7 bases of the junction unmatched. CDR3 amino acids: CASSRGLAGVTTDTQYF. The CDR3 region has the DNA TGTGCCAGCAGCCGCGGACTAGCGGGAGTTACCACAGATACGCAGTATTTT. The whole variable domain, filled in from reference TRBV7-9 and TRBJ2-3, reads DTGVSQNPRHKITKRGQNVTFRCDPISEHNRLYWYRQTLGQGPEFLTYFQNEAQLEKSRLLSDRFSAERPKGSFSTLEIQRTEQGDSAMYLCASSRGLAGVTTDTQYFGPGTRLTVL.

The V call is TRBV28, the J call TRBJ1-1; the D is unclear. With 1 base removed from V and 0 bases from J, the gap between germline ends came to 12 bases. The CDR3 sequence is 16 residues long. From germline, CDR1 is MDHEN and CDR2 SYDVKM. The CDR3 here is CASSLYPSGMNTEAFF. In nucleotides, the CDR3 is TGTGCCAGCAGTTTATATCCCAGCGGCATGAACACTGAAGCTTTCTTT.

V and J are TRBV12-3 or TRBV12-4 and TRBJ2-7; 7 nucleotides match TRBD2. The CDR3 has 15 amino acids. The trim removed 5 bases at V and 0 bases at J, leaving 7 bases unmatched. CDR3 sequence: CASSPSGTISYEQYF. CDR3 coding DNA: TGTGCCAGCAGTCCCTCCGGGACTATCTCCTACGAGCAGTACTTC.

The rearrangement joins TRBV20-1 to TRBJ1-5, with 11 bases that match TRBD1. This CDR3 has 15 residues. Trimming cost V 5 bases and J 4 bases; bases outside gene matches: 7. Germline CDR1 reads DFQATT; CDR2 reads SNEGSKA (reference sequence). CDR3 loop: CSAFIRDRGNQPQHF. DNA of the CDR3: TGCAGTGCTTTTATCCGGGACAGGGGGAATCAGCCCCAGCATTTT.

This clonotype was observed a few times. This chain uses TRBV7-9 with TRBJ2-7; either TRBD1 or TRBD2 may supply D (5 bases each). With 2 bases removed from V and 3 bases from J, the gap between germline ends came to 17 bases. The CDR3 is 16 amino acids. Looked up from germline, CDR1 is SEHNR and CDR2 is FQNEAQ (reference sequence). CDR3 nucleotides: TGTGCCAGCAGCTTAAGGAAGGATGAGAGGGGCTACGAGCAGTACTTC. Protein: CASSLRKDERGYEQYF.

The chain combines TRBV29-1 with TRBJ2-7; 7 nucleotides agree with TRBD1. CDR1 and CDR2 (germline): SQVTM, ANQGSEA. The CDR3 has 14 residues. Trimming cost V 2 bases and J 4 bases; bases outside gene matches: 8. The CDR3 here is CSVETGALAYEQYF. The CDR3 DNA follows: TGCAGCGTTGAAACAGGGGCATTGGCATACGAGCAGTACTTC.

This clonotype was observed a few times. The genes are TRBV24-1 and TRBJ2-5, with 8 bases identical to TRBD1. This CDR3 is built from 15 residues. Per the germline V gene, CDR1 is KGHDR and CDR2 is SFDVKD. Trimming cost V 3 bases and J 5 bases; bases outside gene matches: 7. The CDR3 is CATSDRQGARETQYF. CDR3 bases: TGTGCCACCAGTGATCGTCAGGGGGCCCGGGAGACCCAGTACTTC.

The CDR3 DNA is TGCGCCAGCAGCCGGTGGACAGGGAGGGACGAAAAACTGTTTTTT. This codes for CASSRWTGRDEKLFF. This chain joins TRBV5-1 and TRBJ1-4; 8 bases match TRBD1. With 4 bases clipped from V and 8 bases from J, the junction kept 10 bases outside the gene matches. Germline lookup yields CDR1 SGHRS and CDR2 YFSETQ. This CDR3 region has 15 residues.

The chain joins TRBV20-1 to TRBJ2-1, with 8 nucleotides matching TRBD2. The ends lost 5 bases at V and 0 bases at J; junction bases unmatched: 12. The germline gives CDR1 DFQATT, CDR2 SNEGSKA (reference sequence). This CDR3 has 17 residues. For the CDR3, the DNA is TGCAGTGCTGGGGGGGCGGGAGGCAAGAGCTCCTACAATGAGCAGTTCTTC. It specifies CSAGGAGGKSSYNEQFF.

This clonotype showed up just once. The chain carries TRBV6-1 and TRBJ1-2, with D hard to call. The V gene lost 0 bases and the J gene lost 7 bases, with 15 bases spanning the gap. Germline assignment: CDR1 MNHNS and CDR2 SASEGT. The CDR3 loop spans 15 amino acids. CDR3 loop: CASSEAGPRVGGYTF. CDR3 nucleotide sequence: TGTGCCAGCAGTGAAGCAGGGCCCCGAGTTGGTGGCTACACCTTC.

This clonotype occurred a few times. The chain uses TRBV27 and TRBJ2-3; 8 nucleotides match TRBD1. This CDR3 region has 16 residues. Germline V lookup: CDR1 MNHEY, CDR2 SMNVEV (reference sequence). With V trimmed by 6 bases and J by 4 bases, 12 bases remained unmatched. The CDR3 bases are TGTGCCAGCAGCCCCCTCGGACAGGGTATCGCAGATACGCAGTATTTT. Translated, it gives CASSPLGQGIADTQYF.

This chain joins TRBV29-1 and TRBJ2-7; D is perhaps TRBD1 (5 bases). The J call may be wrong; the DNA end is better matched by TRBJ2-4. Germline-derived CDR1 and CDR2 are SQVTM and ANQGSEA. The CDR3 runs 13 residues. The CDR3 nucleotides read TGCAGCGTAGACCTAGGGGTCAAAAACATTCAGTACTTC. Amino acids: CSVDLGVKNIQYF.

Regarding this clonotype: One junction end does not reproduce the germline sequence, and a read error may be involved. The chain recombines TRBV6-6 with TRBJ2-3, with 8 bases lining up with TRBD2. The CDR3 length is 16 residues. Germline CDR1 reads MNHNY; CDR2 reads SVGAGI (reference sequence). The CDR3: CASSASPGGRTDTRYF. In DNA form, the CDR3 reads TGTGCCAGCAGTGCGTCCCCTGGCGGGAGGACAGATACGCGGTATTTT.